These 3 T cell receptor beta chains came from one sample sequenced in a study of blood T cell repertoires in COVID-19. Using immunoSEQ multiplex PCR, the repertoire was profiled, and TCRdb retains in-frame clones only, with some absent. Of 150,000 or so clones listed, roughly 90% are singletons. The sample was peripheral blood. Receptor source: a man aged 60 to 75 with COVID-19, enrolled during active disease.

The V gene is TRBV5-1, the J gene TRBJ1-1; D gene unclear. The CDR3 has 13 amino acids. V lost 4 bases, J lost 9 bases, and 16 bases lay in between. CDR1 SGHRS and CDR2 YFSETQ come from the germline V gene. CDR3: CASSQTDGAQAFF. As DNA, the CDR3 is TGCGCCAGCAGCCAAACCGACGGAGCACAAGCTTTCTTT.

This chain connects TRBV2 to TRBJ1-2; 10 bases are shared with TRBD1. The CDR3 extends over 16 amino acids. J lost 5 bases, V lost 3 bases, and 9 bases had no gene match. Germline CDR1 is SNHLY and CDR2 is FYNNEI. The CDR3 here is CASSDSGTGDGYGYTF. The DNA for the CDR3 is TGTGCCAGCAGTGACTCCGGGACAGGGGATGGGTATGGCTACACCTTC.

This sequence joins TRBV10-1 and TRBJ2-7; 7 positions agree with TRBD1. V shed 6 bases, J shed 4 bases, and the junction held 9 bases outside the gene matches. This CDR3 contains 14 residues. Per the germline V gene, CDR1 is WNHNN and CDR2 is SYGVQD (reference sequence). CDR3 protein: CASRETGKNYEQYF. The CDR3, as DNA: TGCGCCAGCAGGGAGACAGGGAAGAATTACGAGCAGTACTTC.